The present T cell receptor (beta chain) was sequenced within a study of graft-versus-host responses after intestinal transplantation. Only in-frame clones appear in the TCRdb table, and some are missing; sequencing was by immunoSEQ multiplex PCR. There are around 110,000 clones in the sample; about nine tenths occur only once, and 0.18% lies in the top ten. On this clone itself: Antigen: not known.

The V and J ends lost 3 bases and 3 bases, in that order; junction bases with no gene match: 7. Looked up from germline, CDR1 is SGDLS and CDR2 is YYNGEE. This CDR3 has 18 residues. The specimen comprised unstimulated CD4+ T cells sorted from spleen or lymph node cells, sampled before intestinal transplant. The TCR sequence derives from a human donor who received an intestinal transplant. This rearrangement joins TRBV9 to TRBJ2-1; TRBD2 agrees at 15 bases. The CDR3 DNA reads as TGTGCCAGCAGCGGTGAGGGGACTAGCGGGAGGCGCTACAATGAGCAGTTCTTC. Translation: CASSGEGTSGRRYNEQFF. Looking up the rest from reference TRBV9 and TRBJ2-1 gives the full variable domain: DSGVTQTPKHLITATGQRVTLRCSPRSGDLSVYWYQQSLDQGLQFLIQYYNGEERAKGNILERFSAQQFPDLHSELNLSSLELGDSALYFCASSGEGTSGRRYNEQFFGPGTRLTVL.